Below, one T cell receptor beta chain is given with its context. Its cognate antigen is unknown. A second about 6 to 12 cycle PCR used barcoded and J-beta primers. Each of the cDNA molecules was tagged by a template-switch adaptor with 12 random nucleotides. TCRdb fed the 5' RACE reads into MiXCR, producing one record per CDR3 protein. The sample shows over a million distinct CDR3 sequences, approximately 40% of them seen only once. V dropped 7 bases and J dropped 0; count of bases not matched to a gene: 7. The germline V gene has CDR1 MNHNS and CDR2 SASEGT. CDR3 size: 15 residues. The entry originates in a study of blood T cells in healthy people across ages. Study-level results: With age, beta diversity per million T cells declined roughly linearly, significantly by 40.

Approximately 9.7 milliliters was the volume of peripheral blood drawn from each donor. V usage is TRBV6-1 and J usage is TRBJ2-3; 7 nucleotides agree with TRBD1. Sequencing used blood. This TCR came from a woman aged 18-29 years in good health. Here the CDR3 DNA reads TGTGCCAGCATTCGGGGACAGACTAGCACAGATACGCAGTATTTT. Translated: CASIRGQTSTDTQYF.